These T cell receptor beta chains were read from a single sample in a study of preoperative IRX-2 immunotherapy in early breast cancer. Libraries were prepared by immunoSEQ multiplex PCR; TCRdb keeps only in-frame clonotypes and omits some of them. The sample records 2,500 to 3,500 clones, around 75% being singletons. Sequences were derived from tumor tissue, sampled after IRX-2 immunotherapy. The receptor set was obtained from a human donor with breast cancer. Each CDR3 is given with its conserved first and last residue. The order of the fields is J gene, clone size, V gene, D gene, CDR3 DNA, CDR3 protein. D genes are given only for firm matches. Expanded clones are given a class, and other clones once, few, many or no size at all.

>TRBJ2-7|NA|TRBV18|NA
TGTGCCAGCTCACCGGACAGCCGACTCTTCTACGAGCAGTACTTC
CASSPDSRLFYEQYF
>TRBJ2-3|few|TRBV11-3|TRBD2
TGTGCCAGCAGCTTAGTGCTAGCGGGAGACACAGATACGCAGTATTTT
CASSLVLAGDTDTQYF
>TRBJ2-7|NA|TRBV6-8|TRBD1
TGTGCCAGCAGACCGGGACAGGGGTTCAACGAGCAGTACTTC
CASRPGQGFNEQYF
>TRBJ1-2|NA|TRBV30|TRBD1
TGTGCCTGGAGTGCCCGGGGACAGGGCCGGGGCTACACCTTC
CAWSARGQGRGYTF
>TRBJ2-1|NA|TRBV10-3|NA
TGTGCCAGCCTCGGCTCTACTTCCTACAATGAGCAGTTCTTC
CASLGSTSYNEQFF
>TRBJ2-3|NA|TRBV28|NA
TGTGCCAGCAGTTGGTTGATAGGGTCAGATACGCAGTATTTT
CASSWLIGSDTQYF
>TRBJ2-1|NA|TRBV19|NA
TGTGCCAGTAGTTTGATCGGGGGATGGCAGTTCTTC
CASSLIGGWQFF
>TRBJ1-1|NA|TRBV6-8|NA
TGTGCCAGCAGAAAGACACTCACCACTGAAGCTTTCTTT
CASRKTLTTEAFF
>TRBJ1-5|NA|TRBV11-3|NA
TGTGCCAGCAGCCCCCATGGGGGGGGCGGCGGCAATCAGCCCCAGCATTTT
CASSPHGGGGGNQPQHF
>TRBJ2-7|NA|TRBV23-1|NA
TGCGCCAGCAGTCAATCACGGAAAAGCGAGCAGTACTTC
CASSQSRKSEQYF
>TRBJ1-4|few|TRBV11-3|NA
TGTGCCAGCAGCCCTAGCAGGATAGGAAATGAAAAACTGTTTTTT
CASSPSRIGNEKLFF
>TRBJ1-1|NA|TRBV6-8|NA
TGTGCCAGCAGGAGGGCCGTGAACACTGAAGCTTTCTTT
CASRRAVNTEAFF
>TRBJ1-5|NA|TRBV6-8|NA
TGTGCCAGCAGTTATCGAGGCGGGGGGCCCCAGCATTTT
CASSYRGGGPQHF